This passage covers 18 T cell receptor beta chains from one sample sequenced in a study of cytomegalovirus exposure and HLA in healthy donors. The PCR used 60 Vbeta and 13 Jbeta primers. Measured with immunoSEQ multiplex PCR; TCRdb has only the in-frame clones, and not every one. The sample carries around 150,000 clones, roughly 79% recorded once. Sequenced input: PBMCs. Every receptor here comes from a woman between 40 and 55 years old in good health and CMV-seronegative.

The chain links TRBV9 to TRBJ1-1; D gene uncertain. This CDR3 region has 16 residues. Germline CDR1 is SGDLS and CDR2 is YYNGEE. V was pared by 1 base and J by 1 base, with 14 bases between. The CDR3: CASSVLVRGENTEAFF. In DNA form, the CDR3 reads TGTGCCAGCAGCGTACTCGTTCGGGGAGAGAACACTGAAGCTTTCTTT.

The chain joins TRBV11-2 to TRBJ1-4, with D tentatively TRBD1 (6 bases). V dropped 4 bases and J dropped 8 bases, with 17 bases sitting between them. Germline CDR1 is SGHAT and CDR2 is FQNNGV. This CDR3 has 15 amino acids. CDR3 DNA: TGTGCCAGCAGCTCCCTTACAGGGTCGGAGGAAAAACTGTTTTTT. Translated, it gives CASSSLTGSEEKLFF.

This chain's CDR3 is CASSQDGRYGYTF. The CDR3 DNA is TGCGCCAGCAGCCAAGATGGCAGATATGGCTACACCTTC. V and J are TRBV4-1 and TRBJ1-2; D is ambiguous. The V and J ends lost 0 bases and 5 bases respectively, with 7 bases between them. The CDR3 is 13 residues long. CDR1 is MGHRA and CDR2 is YSYEKL in the germline V gene.

The genes are TRBV13 and TRBJ2-7; 8 bases align to TRBD2. Unmatched junction bases numbered 8, after V lost 6 bases and J lost 4 bases. Germline values: CDR1 PRHDT, CDR2 FYEKMQ (reference sequence). The CDR3 loop spans 14 amino acids. CDR3 sequence (DNA): TGTGCCAGCAGTTTTAGCGGGGCGGTGTACGAGCAGTACTTC. It specifies CASSFSGAVYEQYF.

J is TRBJ2-7 and V is TRBV27, with TRBD2 matching 7 bases. The V segment lost 5 bases and the J segment 2 bases; nucleotides outside the gene matches: 6. Germline V gene data show CDR1 as MNHEY and CDR2 as SMNVEV (reference sequence). The CDR3 contains 14 residues. In DNA, the CDR3 is TGTGCCAGCAGTGGGGGGGACCCTGCCTACGAGCAGTACTTC. Translated: CASSGGDPAYEQYF.

The chain couples TRBV7-9 to TRBJ1-1; TRBD1 might be the D (6 bases). V shed 8 bases and J shed 1 base, with 17 bases lying between them. Per germline, CDR1 SEHNR and CDR2 FQNEAQ (reference sequence). The CDR3 covers 15 residues. CDR3 amino acids: CASLGWGQGNTEAFF. CDR3 DNA sequence: TGTGCCAGCTTGGGATGGGGACAAGGGAACACTGAAGCTTTCTTT.

This clone was observed a single time. V gene TRBV9 combines with J gene TRBJ2-5; maybe TRBD1 (5 bases). The CDR3 is 15 residues long. In germline, CDR1 is SGDLS, CDR2 YYNGEE. The V gene lost 1 base and the J gene lost 1 base, with 11 bases spanning the gap. Written as DNA, the CDR3 is TGTGCCAGCAGCGTATTTGGCAGGGTCCAAGAGACCCAGTACTTC. Amino acids: CASSVFGRVQETQYF.

This clone appeared once. The chain uses TRBV30 and TRBJ1-1; no reliable D call. Germline V lookup: CDR1 GTSNPN, CDR2 SVGIG (reference sequence). V was shortened by 0 bases and J by 8 bases, with 13 bases between the two germline ends. The CDR3 length is 13 residues. DNA for the CDR3: TGTGCCTGGAGTGTAGTTTTAGTTACCGAAGCTTTCTTT. This encodes CAWSVVLVTEAFF.

This chain links TRBV4-3 with TRBJ1-3; possible D gene TRBD1, 6 bases. The V gene's germline CDR1 is LGHNA and CDR2 YSLEER. The CDR3 is 15 residues long. Trimming stripped 4 bases from V and 0 bases from J, with 10 bases between. DNA of the CDR3: TGCGCCAGCAGCCCCGGACAGAACTCTGGAAACACCATATATTTT. Encoded protein: CASSPGQNSGNTIYF.

The chain employs TRBV14 and TRBJ1-1; D is unclear. The CDR3 length is 14 residues. The germline V gene has CDR1 SGHDN and CDR2 FVKESK. Trimming cost V 4 bases and J 6 bases, with 15 bases left between them. DNA for the CDR3: TGTGCCAGCAGCCCCCCGGGGTGGCGAGCTGAAGCTTTCTTT. This codes for CASSPPGWRAEAFF.

The CDR3 reads CSVGAAPTDTQYF. The CDR3, as DNA: TGCAGCGTTGGGGCAGCCCCCACAGATACGCAGTATTTT. The V gene is TRBV29-1, the J gene TRBJ2-3, with D hard to call. Germline assignment: CDR1 SQVTM and CDR2 ANQGSEA. The CDR3 sequence is 13 residues long. Trimming took off 4 bases at V and 2 bases at J, with 10 bases between the two ends.

The V and J genes are TRBV14 and TRBJ2-5, with 8 bases matching TRBD1. The CDR3 totals 15 residues. Trimming took 1 base from V and 4 from J; bases not matched to a gene: 5. The germline V gene encodes CDR1 SGHDN and CDR2 FVKESK. The DNA of the CDR3 is TGTGCCAGCAGCCAAGGCAGGGGGCGCTTAGAGACCCAGTACTTC. Translated: CASSQGRGRLETQYF. The full variable domain, its missing parts supplied by reference TRBV14 and TRBJ2-5, is EAGVTQFPSHSVIEKGQTVTLRCDPISGHDNLYWYRRVMGKEIKFLLHFVKESKQDESGMPNNRFLAERTGGTYSTLKVQPAELEDSGVYFCASSQGRGRLETQYFGPGTRLLVL.

The chain links TRBV5-6 to TRBJ2-2; D is perhaps TRBD2 (5 bases). The CDR3 spans 14 residues. The germline gives CDR1 SGHDT, CDR2 YYEEEE. V shed 4 bases and J shed 6 bases, with 13 bases lying between them. The CDR3 DNA reads as TGTGCCAGCAGCCTCCCGGGGTCACCCGGGGAGCTGTTTTTT. It translates to CASSLPGSPGELFF. Full variable domain (outside the CDR3, taken from reference TRBV5-6 and TRBJ2-2): DAGVTQSPTHLIKTRGQQVTLRCSPKSGHDTVSWYQQALGQGPQFIFQYYEEEERQRGNFPDRFSGHQFPNYSSELNVNALLLGDSALYLCASSLPGSPGELFFGEGSRLTVL.

CDR3 in amino acids: CASSPGTGTYEQYF. CDR3 coding DNA: TGTGCCAGCAGCCCCGGGACAGGGACCTACGAGCAGTACTTC. This chain links TRBV9 with TRBJ2-7, with TRBD1 matching 9 bases. The CDR3 covers 14 residues. Germline loops: CDR1 SGDLS, CDR2 YYNGEE. J was trimmed by 2 bases and V by 4 bases; bases with no gene match: 4. The full variable domain, with the rest looked up from reference TRBV9 and TRBJ2-7, is DSGVTQTPKHLITATGQRVTLRCSPRSGDLSVYWYQQSLDQGLQFLIQYYNGEERAKGNILERFSAQQFPDLHSELNLSSLELGDSALYFCASSPGTGTYEQYFGPGTRLTVT.

V usage is TRBV13 and J usage is TRBJ2-3, with TRBD1 matching over 8 bases. From germline, CDR1 is PRHDT and CDR2 FYEKMQ (reference sequence). The CDR3 loop spans 16 amino acids. The ends lost 4 bases at V and 4 bases at J; junction bases unmatched: 10. The CDR3 DNA is TGTGCCAGCAGCTCGAGGACAGGGAGACTGGCAGATACGCAGTATTTT. It encodes CASSSRTGRLADTQYF.

V is TRBV27 and J is TRBJ1-1; 8 bases fit TRBD1. The CDR3 length is 14 residues. Germline lookup yields CDR1 MNHEY and CDR2 SMNVEV (reference sequence). The trim removed 5 bases at V and 4 bases at J, leaving 6 bases unmatched. In DNA, the CDR3 is TGTGCCAGCAGTACCAGACAGGGGAGCACTGAAGCTTTCTTT. Translated, it gives CASSTRQGSTEAFF.

This clone was counted a single time. The CDR3 spells CASSLDPSTESYGYTF. The CDR3 DNA follows: TGTGCCAGCAGTCTCGACCCTTCGACAGAAAGCTATGGCTACACCTTC. The chain has TRBV27 and TRBJ1-2; D perhaps matches TRBD1 (5 bases). Germline CDR1 is MNHEY and CDR2 is SMNVEV (reference sequence). V dropped 5 bases and J dropped 4 bases, with 20 bases sitting between them. The CDR3 spans 16 residues.

The V call is TRBV5-1, the J call TRBJ2-2, with 7 bases lining up with TRBD2. The V and J ends lost 0 bases and 1 base, in that order; junction bases with no gene match: 15. Germline V gene data show CDR1 as SGHRS and CDR2 as YFSETQ. This CDR3 comprises 20 residues. CDR3 sequence reads: CASSLGPIGKAGKNTGELFF. CDR3 coding DNA: TGCGCCAGCAGCTTGGGTCCAATAGGAAAAGCGGGGAAGAACACCGGGGAGCTGTTTTTT. Using reference TRBV5-1 and TRBJ2-2 for the parts outside the CDR3, the full variable domain is KAGVTQTPRYLIKTRGQQVTLSCSPISGHRSVSWYQQTPGQGLQFLFEYFSETQRNKGNFPGRFSGRQFSNSRSEMNVSTLELGDSALYLCASSLGPIGKAGKNTGELFFGEGSRLTVL.